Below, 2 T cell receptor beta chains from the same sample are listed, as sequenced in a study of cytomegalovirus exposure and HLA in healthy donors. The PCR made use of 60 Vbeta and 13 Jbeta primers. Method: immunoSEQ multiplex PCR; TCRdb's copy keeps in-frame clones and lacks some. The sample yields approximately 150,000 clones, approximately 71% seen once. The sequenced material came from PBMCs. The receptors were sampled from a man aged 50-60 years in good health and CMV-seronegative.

The DNA of the CDR3 is TGTGCCAGCAGTTTCGGGGGGACGGTCGAAGAGACCCAGTACTTC. Translated: CASSFGGTVEETQYF. This rearrangement joins TRBV27 to TRBJ2-5; 7 positions agree with TRBD2. Germline V gene data show CDR1 as MNHEY and CDR2 as SMNVEV (reference sequence). The length of the CDR3 is 15 residues. The V and J ends lost 3 bases and 3 bases, in that order; junction bases with no gene match: 7.

This chain's CDR3 is CASSYSSGGERQYF. CDR3 coding DNA: TGTGCCAGCAGTTACTCTTCAGGGGGCGAAAGGCAGTACTTC. J is TRBJ2-7 and V is TRBV6-5; 8 bases agree with TRBD1. The junction had 7 bases not matched to a gene; V was cut back by 0 bases and J by 9 bases. The CDR3 consists of 14 residues. Germline assignment: CDR1 MNHEY and CDR2 SVGAGI.